This T cell receptor beta chain was obtained from a study of T cell clonotyping in hematopoietic cell transplantation. A note on this clone: Antigen unknown.

Overall study findings and caveats: At the given depth, recipient repertoires were over 95% de novo clonotypes. Recipient TCR diversity dropped after transplant; expanded clonotypes rose from day 30 to 180.

Here immunoSEQ multiplex PCR was the method, and the copy in TCRdb shows in-frame clones only, minus some. Of some 5,500 clones detected, about 80% appear once; the ten largest clones hold 9.5% to 15%. The germline V gene has CDR1 LNHNV and CDR2 YYDKDF (reference sequence). This CDR3 region has 18 residues. With V trimmed by 1 base and J by 4 bases, 13 bases remained unmatched. The clonotype originates from a male patient aged 60 to 75 who had an allogeneic stem cell transplant from an unrelated donor, so the T cells may come from the graft donor. Some clones in this sample may be carry-over from other donors' samples. This material consisted of peripheral blood mononuclear cells, taken 30 days after allogeneic stem cell transplant. V gene TRBV15 combines with J gene TRBJ2-1; 7 bases agree with TRBD2. The CDR3 spells CATSRGFGASGYYNEQFF. The CDR3 DNA follows: TGTGCCACCAGCAGAGGCTTCGGGGCTAGCGGATATTACAATGAGCAGTTCTTC.